This TCR beta chain emerged from a study of T cells in Graves' hyperthyroidism and ophthalmopathy. Amplified TCR beta CDR3 regions came from RNA transcripts. Researchers ran a first-round RT-PCR on the TCR CDR3 using the HTBI primer set. TCRdb reprocessed the multiplex PCR reads with MiXCR, giving one entry per CDR3 protein. The sample lists 650,000 to 800,000 distinct CDR3 sequences; approximately 42% were seen once. The sample holds a few counts of this clonotype. The V end lost 5 bases, the J end lost 2 bases, and 10 bases lay between the germline ends. Germline CDR1 is SGHTA and CDR2 is FQGNSA. The CDR3 consists of 13 residues. Those patients with uncontrolled infection, other autoimmune disease, pregnancy or lactation were excluded.

The clonotype comes from an adult man with Graves' disease, either hyperthyroidism or ophthalmopathy (not recorded which). The chain couples TRBV7-2 to TRBJ2-7, with D uncertain. Source material: peripheral blood or thyroid tissue (not recorded which). This CDR3 is CASSGVSPYEQYF. DNA of the CDR3: TGTGCCAGCAGCGGGGTCTCCCCCTACGAGCAGTACTTC.